These 24 T cell receptor beta chains came from one sample sequenced in a study of T cell repertoires in cytomegalovirus infection. A single record per CDR3 protein comes from TCRdb applying MiXCR to the reads. Here the sample spans about 830,000 distinct CDR3 sequences, about 30% being singletons. Their recognized antigens are unknown. The starting material was cultured CD8+ T cells from PBMCs, obtained from culture after CMV antigen stimulation. These receptors were taken from a human donor in good health (CMV status not recorded). Some clones in this sample may be carry-over from other donors' samples.

There are a few counts of this clonotype. The CDR3 here is CASSEEYTQYF. CDR3 nucleotides: TGCGCCAGCAGTGAAGAATATACGCAGTATTTT. The chain has TRBV10-1 and TRBJ2-3; D call uncertain. This CDR3 has 11 amino acids. Trimming took 3 bases from V and 7 from J, leaving 5 bases between them. Germline V gene lookup returns CDR1 WNHNN and CDR2 SYGVQD (reference sequence).

The V and J genes are TRBV29-1 and TRBJ1-1; 8 bases agree with TRBD1. Germline V lookup: CDR1 SQVTM, CDR2 ANQGSEA. The length of the CDR3 is 11 residues. The J segment lost 5 bases and the V segment lost 5 bases, leaving 1 base of the junction unmatched. CDR3 residues: CSVQGATEAFF. The CDR3 DNA reads as TGCAGCGTTCAGGGGGCTACTGAAGCTTTCTTT. Combining the CDR3 with reference TRBV29-1 and TRBJ1-1 gives the whole variable domain SAVISQKPSRDICQRGTSLTIQCQVDSQVTMMFWYRQQPGQSLTLIATANQGSEATYESGFVIDKFPISRPNLTFSTLTVSNMSPEDSSIYLCSVQGATEAFFGQGTRLTVV.

The CDR3 DNA reads as TGTGCCAGCAGCCAAGCTCTTCCAGATACGCAGTATTTT. It encodes CASSQALPDTQYF. The chain couples TRBV3-1 to TRBJ2-3; the D is unclear. The germline V gene has CDR1 LGHDT and CDR2 YNNKEL (reference sequence). The CDR3 loop spans 13 amino acids. With 1 base removed from V and 4 bases from J, the gap between germline ends came to 6 bases.

This CDR3 reads CASSLFAGGYNSPLHF. The CDR3 DNA reads as TGTGCCAGCAGCTTGTTTGCAGGGGGCTATAATTCACCCCTCCACTTT. V is TRBV5-6 and J is TRBJ1-6, with 7 positions matching TRBD1. The CDR3 contains 16 residues. J was trimmed by 3 bases and V by 1 base; bases with no gene match: 4. Per the germline V gene, CDR1 is SGHDT and CDR2 is YYEEEE.

This clonotype was counted between two and nine times. This chain connects TRBV20-1 to TRBJ1-5, with a tentative D call TRBD1 (6 bases). V dropped 6 bases and J dropped 1 base, with 28 bases sitting between them. The length of the CDR3 is 19 residues. CDR1 and CDR2 (germline): DFQATT, SNEGSKA (reference sequence). CDR3 in amino acids: CSAADGRLGEGGSNQPQHF. The CDR3 DNA follows: TGCAGTGCCGCTGATGGACGGCTAGGGGAGGGGGGAAGCAATCAGCCCCAGCATTTT.

This chain connects TRBV27 to TRBJ1-5; TRBD1 aligns across 8 bases. The CDR3 is 14 residues long. The trim removed 9 bases at V and 6 bases at J, leaving 10 bases unmatched. Germline V CDR1 and CDR2: MNHEY, SMNVEV (reference sequence). CDR3 nucleotides: TGTGCCAGTTTCCAGGGGGCGCGGAGTCAGCCCCAGCATTTT. It translates to CASFQGARSQPQHF.

J is TRBJ1-1 and V is TRBV7-8, with unresolved D. The V gene's germline CDR1 is SGHVS and CDR2 FQNEAQ. This CDR3 spans 13 amino acids. With 5 bases removed from V and 3 bases from J, the gap between germline ends came to 10 bases. The DNA for the CDR3 is TGTGCCAGCAGCCCCCGGGAGGACACTGAAGCTTTCTTT. This gives the protein CASSPREDTEAFF.

The chain has TRBV7-2 and TRBJ2-3; 12 bases match TRBD2. This CDR3 region has 18 residues. Germline V gene sequence: CDR1 SGHTA, CDR2 FQGNSA. The junction had 8 bases not matched to a gene; V was cut back by 2 bases and J by 2 bases. The CDR3: CASSLHPLAGGFTDTQYF. The CDR3 nucleotides read TGTGCCAGCAGCTTACACCCTCTAGCGGGGGGGTTCACAGATACGCAGTATTTT.

This clonotype was counted ten times or more. The chain recombines TRBV7-6 with TRBJ2-1; D might be TRBD2 (5 bases). This CDR3 is built from 15 residues. Deletions cut 5 bases from V and 0 bases from J, with 11 bases between. CDR1 is SGHVS and CDR2 is FNYEAQ in the germline V gene. The CDR3 nucleotides are TGTGCCAGCAGCCCTTTTGGGAGCTCCTACAATGAGCAGTTCTTC. This codes for CASSPFGSSYNEQFF.

CDR3 loop: CASNRYPADEAFF. CDR3 sequence (DNA): TGTGCCAGCAACCGATATCCCGCGGATGAAGCTTTCTTT. J is TRBJ1-1 and V is TRBV12-3 or TRBV12-4; the D is unclear. The CDR3 length is 13 residues. With 7 bases removed from V and 7 bases from J, the gap between germline ends came to 16 bases.

V usage is TRBV29-1 and J usage is TRBJ2-2; D is uncertain. The CDR3 consists of 13 residues. V was pared by 5 bases and J by 4 bases, with 11 bases between. Germline CDR1 is SQVTM and CDR2 is ANQGSEA. In DNA, the CDR3 is TGCAGCGTTTCGGACGCGATCACCGGGGAGCTGTTTTTT. This sequence encodes CSVSDAITGELFF.

V usage is TRBV12-3 or TRBV12-4 and J usage is TRBJ2-3; TRBD1 is a possible D gene (5 bases). V was trimmed by 7 bases and J by 2 bases, leaving 13 bases between them. The length of the CDR3 is 14 residues. The DNA for the CDR3 is TGTGCCAGCACTCACAGGTACCTCACAGATACGCAGTATTTT. As protein: CASTHRYLTDTQYF.

The CDR3 coding sequence is TGCAGTGCTAGAGATTCACCGGGCCTGCAAAGTTCTGGGGCCAACGTCCTGACTTTC. This codes for CSARDSPGLQSSGANVLTF. V and J are TRBV20-1 and TRBJ2-6; unclear D gene. This CDR3 spans 19 amino acids. Germline CDR1 reads DFQATT; CDR2 reads SNEGSKA (reference sequence). With 0 bases removed from V and 1 base from J, the gap between germline ends came to 19 bases.

This clonotype was found once. V gene TRBV10-3 combines with J gene TRBJ2-2; the D is unclear. The CDR3 is made up of 15 amino acids. The germline V and J ends were trimmed by 3 bases and 4 bases, with 12 bases remaining between them. Germline lookup yields CDR1 ENHRY and CDR2 SYGVKD. The CDR3: CAISDPWGPTGELFF. The CDR3 nucleotides read TGTGCCATCAGTGACCCGTGGGGTCCCACCGGGGAGCTGTTTTTT.

This sequence joins TRBV7-9 and TRBJ2-5, with TRBD1 matching over 11 bases. Germline loops: CDR1 SEHNR, CDR2 FQNEAQ (reference sequence). V lost 5 bases to trimming and J lost 4 bases; unmatched junction nucleotides: 15. The CDR3 has 18 residues. CDR3 loop: CASSPPEIRTGGAETQYF. For the CDR3, the DNA is TGTGCCAGCAGCCCCCCAGAGATCAGGACAGGGGGCGCAGAGACCCAGTACTTC.

Note on this clonotype: One end of the junction does not line up with germline, which may come from a read error. This rearrangement joins TRBV6-2 or TRBV6-3 to TRBJ2-7; TRBD2 matches at 12 bases. This CDR3 is built from 15 residues. Germline V gives CDR1 MNHEY, CDR2 SVGEGT. CDR3 nucleotide sequence: TGTGCCAGCAGTTACTCGACTAGCGGGGGCTACGGGCAGTACTTC. Translating gives CASSYSTSGGYGQYF.

This clonotype was seen only a few times. This chain uses TRBV6-6 with TRBJ1-1; TRBD1 matches at 7 bases. The CDR3 covers 12 residues. Germline CDR1 reads MNHNY; CDR2 reads SVGAGI (reference sequence). V lost 6 bases to trimming and J lost 7 bases; unmatched junction nucleotides: 5. CDR3 coding DNA: TGTGCCAGCAGCCACGACAGGGTTGAAGCTTTCTTT. Its protein is CASSHDRVEAFF.

This clonotype was counted ten times or more. V usage is TRBV7-6 and J usage is TRBJ2-3, with D possibly being TRBD2 (6 bases). This CDR3 spans 15 amino acids. Germline V CDR1 and CDR2: SGHVS, FNYEAQ. Trimming took 1 base from V and 5 from J, leaving 13 bases between them. The DNA for the CDR3 is TGTGCCAGCAGCTTAGAAGGAATGCGGGGAGATACGCAGTATTTT. It is translated as CASSLEGMRGDTQYF. Full variable domain (missing parts from reference TRBV7-6 and TRBJ2-3): GAGVSQSPRYKVTKRGQDVALRCDPISGHVSLYWYRQALGQGPEFLTYFNYEAQQDKSGLPNDRFSAERPEGSISTLTIQRTEQRDSAMYRCASSLEGMRGDTQYFGPGTRLTVL.

This sequence joins TRBV9 and TRBJ1-2; 9 positions agree with TRBD1. With V trimmed by 3 bases and J by 4 bases, 10 bases remained unmatched. Germline V gives CDR1 SGDLS, CDR2 YYNGEE. CDR3 length equals 16 residues. The chain's CDR3 is CASSAERQGGSYGYTF. The CDR3 DNA reads as TGTGCCAGCAGCGCGGAACGACAGGGGGGATCCTATGGCTACACCTTC. Full variable domain (remainder filled in from reference TRBV9 and TRBJ1-2): DSGVTQTPKHLITATGQRVTLRCSPRSGDLSVYWYQQSLDQGLQFLIQYYNGEERAKGNILERFSAQQFPDLHSELNLSSLELGDSALYFCASSAERQGGSYGYTFGSGTRLTVV.

This clonotype was picked up many times. CDR3 sequence: CASSLFSSGGETGNTIYF. The CDR3 region has the DNA TGTGCCAGCAGCTTATTTTCCTCGGGCGGGGAAACTGGAAACACCATATATTTT. This rearrangement joins TRBV7-8 to TRBJ1-3; D not certain. The CDR3 loop spans 18 amino acids. V shed 2 bases and J shed 2 bases, with 19 bases lying between them. CDR1 is SGHVS, CDR2 FQNEAQ, per germline.

The genes are TRBV5-1 and TRBJ1-4; tentative D call: TRBD1 (5 bases). Trimming left V 4 bases short and J 0 bases short, with 13 bases between. CDR3 size: 16 residues. Looked up from germline, CDR1 is SGHRS and CDR2 is YFSETQ. Written as DNA, the CDR3 is TGCGCCAGCAGCCAGCGAGTGACAGCAACTAATGAAAAACTGTTTTTT. Its translation: CASSQRVTATNEKLFF.

The sample holds a few counts of this clonotype. The CDR3 loop is CASSQSGRGRRNTEAFF. CDR3 sequence (DNA): TGCGCCAGCAGTCAATCGGGGAGGGGGCGGAGGAACACTGAAGCTTTCTTT. The V and J genes are TRBV23-1 and TRBJ1-1; 7 nucleotides match TRBD1. TRBV23-1 is flagged as an ORF with uncertain function. The trim removed 0 bases at V and 1 base at J, leaving 8 bases unmatched. The CDR3 runs 17 residues.

The V gene is TRBV6-1, the J gene TRBJ2-1; D unclear. The V gene lost 2 bases and the J gene lost 8 bases, with 13 bases spanning the gap. The CDR3 extends over 14 amino acids. From germline, CDR1 is MNHNS and CDR2 SASEGT. CDR3 protein: CASSETLNNYEQFF. The CDR3 nucleotides read TGTGCCAGCAGTGAAACACTGAATAACTATGAGCAGTTCTTC.

There are a few counts of this clonotype. The V gene is TRBV6-6, the J gene TRBJ1-4; no definite D call. Trimming took off 9 bases at V and 7 bases at J, with 9 bases between the two ends. Germline-derived CDR1 and CDR2 are MNHNY and SVGAGI (reference sequence). The CDR3 covers 11 residues. The CDR3 is CASETGEKLFF. CDR3 nucleotides: TGTGCCAGTGAAACGGGTGAAAAACTGTTTTTT.